The 5 T cell receptor beta chains listed next were all sequenced from one sample in a study of blood T cells in healthy people across ages. It was with a sample-barcoded 5' primer and a J-beta primer mix that a second PCR of about 6 to 12 cycles was run. TCRdb reprocessed the 5' RACE reads via MiXCR and lists one record per CDR3 protein. The table has 850,000 to 950,000 distinct CDR3 sequences, 29% seen once. Specimen: blood. These receptors were taken from a woman older than 75 in good health.

Worth noting for this clonotype: Just one base apart from a much larger clone, this may be a read error. The rearrangement uses TRBV11-2 and TRBJ2-1, with TRBD2 as a possible D gene (5 bases). CDR3 length: 14 amino acids. Germline-derived CDR1 and CDR2 are SGHAT and FQNNGV. The CDR3 bases are TGTGCCAGCAGACTCGACTACTCCTACAATGAGCAGGTCTTC. Protein: CASRLDYSYNEQVF.

This chain joins TRBV15 and TRBJ1-2; D might be TRBD1 (5 bases). The CDR3 is 15 amino acids. V was trimmed by 0 bases and J by 4 bases, leaving 12 bases between them. Germline V lookup: CDR1 LNHNV, CDR2 YYDKDF (reference sequence). CDR3 protein: CATSRDTQGSYGYTF. CDR3 sequence (DNA): TGTGCCACCAGCAGAGATACTCAGGGTTCCTATGGCTACACCTTC.

This clonotype was observed a few times. At one boundary the junction diverges from the germline segment, which might be a read error. V usage is TRBV10-3 and J usage is TRBJ2-7, with D possibly matching TRBD1 (5 bases). This CDR3 spans 13 amino acids. Germline values: CDR1 ENHRY, CDR2 SYGVKD. The CDR3 DNA reads TGTGCCAGCAGTTACGACAGTTTCTACGAGCAGTACTTC. This encodes CASSYDSFYEQYF.

This clonotype was seen once. Being one base from a much bigger clone, this may be a read error. The chain links TRBV6-6 to TRBJ2-6; 8 positions agree with TRBD2. CDR1 MNHNY and CDR2 SVGAGI come from the germline V gene (reference sequence). V lost 11 bases to trimming and J lost 2 bases; unmatched junction nucleotides: 8. The CDR3 is made up of 15 amino acids. CDR3 nucleotides: TGTGCCGGCAAAACGCGGGGGGCTGGGGCCAACGTCCTGACTTTC. Translation gives CAGKTRGAGANVLTF.

This clonotype was detected many times. V gene TRBV7-8 combines with J gene TRBJ2-5; 7 nucleotides align to TRBD1. V lost 5 bases to trimming and J lost 7 bases; unmatched junction nucleotides: 10. Germline V CDR1 and CDR2: SGHVS, FQNEAQ. CDR3 length equals 14 residues. The CDR3 DNA follows: TGTGCCAGCAGCCAACAGGGGCACCTCGGGACCCAGTACTTC. Amino acids: CASSQQGHLGTQYF.